There are a few counts of the clone carrying this TCR beta chain. Its matching antigen is unknown. These data originate in a study of cytomegalovirus exposure and HLA in healthy donors. Study outcomes and limitations: Through in vitro validation, three CMV-associated chains were shown to be specific for CMV antigens. Researchers catalogued 150 or so TCR beta chains as cytomegalovirus-associated.

The donors belonged to the approximately 120-subject validation cohort, separate from the approximately 670-subject first cohort. Data came from immunoSEQ multiplex PCR; TCRdb stores just in-frame clones and leaves some out. The sample holds more than 250,000 clones, less than 95% seen once. CDR3 length equals 13 residues. CDR1 is SQVTM and CDR2 is ANQGSEA in the germline V gene. The rearrangement links TRBV29-1 to TRBJ1-1, with D perhaps matching TRBD1 (6 bases). Sequenced material: PBMCs. The receptor was isolated from a woman aged 25 to 45 in good health and CMV-seronegative. The DNA for the CDR3 is TGCAGTTCACCGGGACAACTGAACACTGAAGCTTTCTTT. This sequence encodes CSSPGQLNTEAFF.